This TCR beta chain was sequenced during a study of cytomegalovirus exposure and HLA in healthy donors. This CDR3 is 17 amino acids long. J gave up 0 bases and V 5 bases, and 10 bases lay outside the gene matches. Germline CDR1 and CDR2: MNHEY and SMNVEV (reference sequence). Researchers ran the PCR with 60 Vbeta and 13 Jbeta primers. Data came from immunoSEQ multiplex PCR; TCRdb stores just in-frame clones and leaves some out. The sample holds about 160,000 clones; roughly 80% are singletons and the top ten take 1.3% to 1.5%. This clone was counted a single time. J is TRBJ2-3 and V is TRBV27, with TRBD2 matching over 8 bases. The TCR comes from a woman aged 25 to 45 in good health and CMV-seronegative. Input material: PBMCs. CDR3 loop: CASSPPLAGLSTDTQYF. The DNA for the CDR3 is TGTGCCAGCAGTCCCCCCTTAGCGGGGCTGAGCACAGATACGCAGTATTTT.